Sequencing of this TCR beta chain was carried out in a study of CD8 T cells in Susac syndrome. The CDR3 contains 11 residues. The germline V and J ends were trimmed by 4 bases and 12 bases, with 16 bases remaining between them. CDR1 and CDR2 from the germline V gene are GTSNPN and SVGIG (reference sequence). TCR beta sequences were obtained from blood CD8+ and CD4+ T cells. In its sample, this clonotype was seen a few times. The RNA input was about 0.5 to 1 ug, and it was reverse transcribed with random hexamers. Coverage of TCR beta CDR3 amplification by immunoSEQ multiplex PCR extended to 54 Vbeta and 13 Jbeta. TCRdb redid the calling of the immunoSEQ multiplex PCR reads with MiXCR, one entry per CDR3 protein. The sample contains about 66,000 distinct CDR3 sequences, about 94% of which appear only once.

This TCR was recovered from a human donor with multiple sclerosis. Sequencing used CD8+ T cells from PBMCs. The rearrangement uses TRBV30 and TRBJ2-7; D possibly uses TRBD1 or TRBD2 (5 bases each). The CDR3 DNA is TGTGCCTGGACGGACACCGTTCGGGGGTACTTC. Translated: CAWTDTVRGYF. The full variable domain, completed using reference TRBV30 and TRBJ2-7, is SQTIHQWPATLVQPVGSPLSLECTVEGTSNPNLYWYRQAAGRGLQLLFYSVGIGQISSEVPQNLSASRPQDRQFILSSKKLLLSDSGFYLCAWTDTVRGYFGPGTRLTVT.